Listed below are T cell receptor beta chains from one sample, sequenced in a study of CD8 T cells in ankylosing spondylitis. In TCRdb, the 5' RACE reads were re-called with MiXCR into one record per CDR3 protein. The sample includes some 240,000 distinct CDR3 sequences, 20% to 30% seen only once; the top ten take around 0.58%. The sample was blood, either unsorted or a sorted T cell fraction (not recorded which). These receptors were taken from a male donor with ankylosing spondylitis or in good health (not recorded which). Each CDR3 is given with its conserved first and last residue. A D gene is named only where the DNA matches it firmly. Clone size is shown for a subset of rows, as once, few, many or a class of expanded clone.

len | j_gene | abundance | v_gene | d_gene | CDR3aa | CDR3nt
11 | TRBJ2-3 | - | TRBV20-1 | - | CSAARTDTQYF | TGCAGTGCCGCTAGGACAGATACGCAGTATTTT
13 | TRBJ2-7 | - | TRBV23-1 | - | CASSQWGTYEQYF | TGCGCCAGCAGTCAATGGGGTACCTACGAGCAGTACTTC
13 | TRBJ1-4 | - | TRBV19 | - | CASTGPSTEKLFF | TGTGCCAGTACCGGTCCATCCACTGAAAAACTGTTTTTT
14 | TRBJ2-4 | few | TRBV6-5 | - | CASSYSRDSNIQYF | TGTGCCAGCAGTTACTCAAGGGACTCAAACATTCAGTACTTC
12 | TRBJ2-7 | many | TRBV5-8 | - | CASSLEIYEQYF | TGTGCCAGCAGCTTGGAGATCTACGAGCAGTACTTC
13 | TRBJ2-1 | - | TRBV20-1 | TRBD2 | CSQSGGAYNEQFF | TGCAGTCAAAGCGGGGGGGCCTACAATGAGCAGTTCTTC
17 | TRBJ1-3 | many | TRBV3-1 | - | CASSQEWGRSSGNTIYF | TGTGCCAGCAGCCAAGAATGGGGCCGCAGCTCTGGAAACACCATATATTTT
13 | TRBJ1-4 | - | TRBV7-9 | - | CASSLGSGEKLFF | TGTGCCAGCAGCTTGGGGTCCGGTGAAAAACTGTTTTTT
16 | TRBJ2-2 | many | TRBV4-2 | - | CASSQEPGARTGELFF | TGTGCCAGCAGCCAAGAACCGGGGGCGCGCACCGGGGAGCTGTTTTTT
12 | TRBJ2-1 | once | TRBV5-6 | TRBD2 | CASSRLAGEQFF | TGTGCCAGCAGCCGACTAGCAGGTGAGCAGTTCTTC
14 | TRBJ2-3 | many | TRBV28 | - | CASSLGGIPDTQYF | TGTGCCAGCAGCCTAGGGGGGATCCCAGATACGCAGTATTTT
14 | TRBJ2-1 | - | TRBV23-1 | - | CASRNNPQGVEQFF | TGCGCCAGCCGAAACAACCCACAGGGCGTTGAGCAGTTCTTC
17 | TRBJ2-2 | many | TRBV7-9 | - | CASSFVGTGGRTGELFF | TGTGCCAGCAGCTTCGTCGGTACGGGGGGCCGCACCGGGGAGCTGTTTTTT
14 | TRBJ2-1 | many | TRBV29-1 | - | CSVGGGRTYNEQFF | TGCAGCGTTGGGGGCGGGCGGACTTACAATGAGCAGTTCTTC
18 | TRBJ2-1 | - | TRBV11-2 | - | CASSFMCPTGRSYNEQFF | TGTGCCAGCAGCTTTATGTGCCCCACGGGACGATCGTACAATGAGCAGTTCTTC
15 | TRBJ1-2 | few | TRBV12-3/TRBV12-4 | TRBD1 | CASTVQQGLGYGYTF | TGTGCCAGCACGGTGCAACAGGGGCTTGGCTATGGCTACACCTTC
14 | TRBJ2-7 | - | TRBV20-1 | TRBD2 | CSASREGGLYEQYF | TGCAGTGCTAGTAGGGAGGGAGGACTCTACGAGCAGTACTTC
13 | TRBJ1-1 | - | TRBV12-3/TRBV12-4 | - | CASSKDSYTEAFF | TGTGCCAGCAGTAAAGACAGCTACACTGAAGCTTTCTTT
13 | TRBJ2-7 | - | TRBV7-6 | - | CASSLRLVSEQYF | TGTGCCAGCAGCCTACGTCTTGTTTCCGAGCAGTACTTC
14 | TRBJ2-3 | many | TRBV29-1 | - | CSVRAGLGADTQYF | TGCAGCGTCCGAGCAGGTCTTGGGGCAGATACGCAGTATTTT
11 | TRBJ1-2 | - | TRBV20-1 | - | CSAHADNGYTF | TGCAGTGCTCATGCCGATAACGGCTACACCTTC
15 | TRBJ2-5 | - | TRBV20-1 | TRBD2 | CSARATSGVPGTQYF | TGCAGTGCTAGGGCCACTAGCGGGGTCCCGGGGACCCAGTACTTC
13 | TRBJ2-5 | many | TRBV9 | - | CASSAEPEETQYF | TGTGCCAGCAGCGCAGAACCCGAAGAGACCCAGTACTTC
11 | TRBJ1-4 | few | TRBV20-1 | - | CSARDHWGLFF | TGCAGTGCTAGAGATCACTGGGGACTGTTTTTT
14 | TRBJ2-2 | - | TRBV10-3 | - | CAISRQDGHGELFF | TGTGCCATCAGCAGACAGGACGGCCACGGGGAGCTGTTTTTT
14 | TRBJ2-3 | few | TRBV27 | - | CASSLTGGGLTQYF | TGTGCCAGCAGTTTAACCGGAGGGGGACTTACGCAGTATTTT
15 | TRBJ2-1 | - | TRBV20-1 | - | CSATPLGTYHNEQFF | TGCAGTGCAACCCCCCTCGGGACTTACCACAATGAGCAGTTCTTC
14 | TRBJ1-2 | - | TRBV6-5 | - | CASSYSVSDYGYTF | TGTGCCAGCAGTTACTCGGTGTCAGATTATGGCTACACCTTC
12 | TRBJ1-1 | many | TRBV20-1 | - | CSAARGNTEAFF | TGCAGTGCCGCACGGGGGAACACTGAAGCTTTCTTT
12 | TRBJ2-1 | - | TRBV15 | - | CATSRGWDQQFF | TGTGCCACCAGCAGAGGGTGGGACCAGCAGTTCTTC
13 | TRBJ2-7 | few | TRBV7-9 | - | CASSYLVSYEQYF | TGTGCCAGCAGCTACCTAGTCTCCTACGAGCAGTACTTC
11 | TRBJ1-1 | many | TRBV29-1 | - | CSVGSGSGAFF | TGCAGCGTTGGATCCGGGTCTGGAGCTTTCTTT
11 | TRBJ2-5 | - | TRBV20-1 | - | CSAAEVETQYF | TGCAGTGCGGCTGAGGTAGAGACCCAGTACTTC
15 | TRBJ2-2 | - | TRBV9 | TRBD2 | CASSIGLAGTGELFF | TGTGCCAGCAGTATTGGACTAGCGGGGACCGGGGAGCTGTTTTTT
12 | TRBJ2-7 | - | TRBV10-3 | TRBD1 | CAISGTGGEQYF | TGTGCCATCAGTGGGACAGGGGGCGAGCAGTACTTC
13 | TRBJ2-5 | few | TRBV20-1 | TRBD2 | CSAGSLAAETQYF | TGCAGTGCGGGGTCCCTAGCGGCAGAGACCCAGTACTTC
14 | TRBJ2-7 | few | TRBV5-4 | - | CASTPRGSPYEQYF | TGTGCCAGCACCCCACGGGGATCCCCCTACGAGCAGTACTTC
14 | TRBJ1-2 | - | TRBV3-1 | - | CASSPPRGEDGYTF | TGTGCCAGCAGCCCCCCCCGGGGGGAGGATGGCTACACCTTC
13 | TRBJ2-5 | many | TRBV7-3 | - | CASSLTRMETQYF | TGTGCCAGCAGCTTAACGCGGATGGAGACCCAGTACTTC
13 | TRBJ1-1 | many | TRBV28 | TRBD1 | CASSSGRGLEAFF | TGTGCCAGCAGTTCGGGCAGGGGGCTTGAAGCTTTCTTT
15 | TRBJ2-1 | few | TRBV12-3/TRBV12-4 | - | CASSPGTAGINEQFF | TGTGCCAGCAGTCCAGGGACAGCGGGTATCAATGAGCAGTTCTTC
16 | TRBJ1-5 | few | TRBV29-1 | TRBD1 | CSVHRDRDRKDQPQHF | TGCAGCGTTCACCGGGACAGGGATAGAAAAGATCAGCCCCAGCATTTT
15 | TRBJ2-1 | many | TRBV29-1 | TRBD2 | CSARSGTSGPNEQFF | TGCAGCGCCCGCTCCGGGACTAGCGGACCCAATGAGCAGTTCTTC
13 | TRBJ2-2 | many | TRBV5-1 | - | CASSPRVSGELFF | TGCGCCAGCAGCCCCAGGGTTTCCGGGGAGCTGTTTTTT
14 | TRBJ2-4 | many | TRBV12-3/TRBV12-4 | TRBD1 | CASSSGGPGNIQYF | TGTGCCAGCAGTTCAGGGGGCCCGGGTAACATTCAGTACTTC
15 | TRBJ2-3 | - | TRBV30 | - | CAWSVGFRGADTQYF | TGTGCCTGGAGTGTAGGCTTCCGGGGGGCTGATACGCAGTATTTT
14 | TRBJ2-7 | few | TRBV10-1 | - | CASSESYGFDEQYF | TGCGCCAGCAGTGAGTCCTATGGGTTCGACGAGCAGTACTTC
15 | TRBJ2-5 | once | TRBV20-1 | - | CSARDWLMYQETQYF | TGCAGTGCTAGAGACTGGCTCATGTACCAAGAGACCCAGTACTTC
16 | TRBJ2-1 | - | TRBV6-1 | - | CASRSPRGPPYNEQFF | TGTGCCAGCAGATCCCCTCGGGGCCCCCCCTACAATGAGCAGTTCTTC